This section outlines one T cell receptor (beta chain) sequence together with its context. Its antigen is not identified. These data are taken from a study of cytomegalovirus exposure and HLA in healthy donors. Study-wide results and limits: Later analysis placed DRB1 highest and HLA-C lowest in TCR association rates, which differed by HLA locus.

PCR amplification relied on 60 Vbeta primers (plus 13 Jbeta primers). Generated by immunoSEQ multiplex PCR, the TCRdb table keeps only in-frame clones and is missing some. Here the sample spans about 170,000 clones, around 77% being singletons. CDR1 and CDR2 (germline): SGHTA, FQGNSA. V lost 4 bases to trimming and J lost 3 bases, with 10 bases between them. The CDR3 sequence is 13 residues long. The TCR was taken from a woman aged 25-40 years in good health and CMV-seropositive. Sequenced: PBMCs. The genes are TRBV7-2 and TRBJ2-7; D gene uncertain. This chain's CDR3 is CASSSTGSYEQYF. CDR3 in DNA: TGTGCCAGCAGCTCGACTGGAAGCTACGAGCAGTACTTC. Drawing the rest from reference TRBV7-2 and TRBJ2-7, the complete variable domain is GAGVSQSPSNKVTEKGKDVELRCDPISGHTALYWYRQSLGQGLEFLIYFQGNSAPDKSGLPSDRFSAERTGGSVSTLTIQRTQQEDSAVYLCASSSTGSYEQYFGPGTRLTVT.